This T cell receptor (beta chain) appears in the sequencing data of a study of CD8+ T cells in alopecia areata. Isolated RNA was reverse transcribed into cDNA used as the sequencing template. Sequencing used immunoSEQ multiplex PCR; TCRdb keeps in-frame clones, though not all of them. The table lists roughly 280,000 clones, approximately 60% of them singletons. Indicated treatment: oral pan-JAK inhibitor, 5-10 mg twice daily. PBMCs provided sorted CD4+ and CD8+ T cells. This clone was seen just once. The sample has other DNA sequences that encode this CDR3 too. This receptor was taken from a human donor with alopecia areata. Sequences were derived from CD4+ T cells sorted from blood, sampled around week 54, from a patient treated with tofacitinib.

CDR3: CASSWTEETQYF. CDR3 DNA sequence: TGTGCCAGCAGCTGGACGGAAGAGACCCAGTACTTC. The chain recombines TRBV5-6 with TRBJ2-5; D is undetermined. This CDR3 is 12 amino acids long. The germline V and J ends were trimmed by 3 bases and 3 bases, with 6 bases remaining between them. Germline V gives CDR1 SGHDT, CDR2 YYEEEE.